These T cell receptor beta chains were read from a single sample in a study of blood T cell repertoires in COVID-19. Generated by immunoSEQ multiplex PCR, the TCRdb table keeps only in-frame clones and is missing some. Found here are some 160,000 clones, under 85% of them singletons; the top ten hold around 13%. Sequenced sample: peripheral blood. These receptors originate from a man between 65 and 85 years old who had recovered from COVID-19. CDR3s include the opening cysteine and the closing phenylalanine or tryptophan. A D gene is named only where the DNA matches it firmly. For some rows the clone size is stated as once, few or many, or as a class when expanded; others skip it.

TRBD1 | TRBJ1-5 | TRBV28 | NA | TGTGCCAGCAGGCCCCGGGACAGGGTTTGGCAGCCCCAGCATTTT | CASRPRDRVWQPQHF
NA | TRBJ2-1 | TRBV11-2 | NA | TGTGCCAGCAGCCCTCAATGGGGGGATCTCGTTGAGCAGTTCTTC | CASSPQWGDLVEQFF
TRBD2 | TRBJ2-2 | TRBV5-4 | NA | TGTGCCAGCAGCCGTCCGGGCGGGAGTGGGGAGCTGTTTTTT | CASSRPGGSGELFF
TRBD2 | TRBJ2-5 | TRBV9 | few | TGTGCCAGCAGCGTAGAACCGGGAGGTGAGACCCAGTACTTC | CASSVEPGGETQYF
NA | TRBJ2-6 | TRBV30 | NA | TGTGCCTGGAGGCGGGGACTCGGGGCCAACGTCCTGACTTTC | CAWRRGLGANVLTF
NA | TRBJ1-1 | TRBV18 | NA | TGTGCCAGCTCACCGGACAGACTGAACACTGAAGCTTTCTTT | CASSPDRLNTEAFF
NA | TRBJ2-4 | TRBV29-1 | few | TGCAGCGGTGGACTAGCCAAAAACATTCAGTACTTC | CSGGLAKNIQYF
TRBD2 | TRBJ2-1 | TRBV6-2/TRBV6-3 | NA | TGTGCCAGCAGTTACTCGATACTTAGGACTAGCGGGAGATACAATGAGCAGTTCTTC | CASSYSILRTSGRYNEQFF
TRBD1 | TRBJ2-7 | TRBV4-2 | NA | TGTGCCAGCAGCCAATGGACAGGGCCCTACGAGCAGTACTTC | CASSQWTGPYEQYF
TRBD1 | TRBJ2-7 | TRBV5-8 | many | TGTGCCAGCAGCCCCCTGACAGGGGGCCACTACGAGCAGTACTTC | CASSPLTGGHYEQYF
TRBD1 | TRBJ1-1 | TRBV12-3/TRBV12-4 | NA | TGTGCCAGCAGCTGGACAGGGAGCACTGAAGCTTTCTTT | CASSWTGSTEAFF
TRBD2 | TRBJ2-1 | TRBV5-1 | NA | TGCGCCAGCAGCCTTAGCGGGGGCTCCTACAATGAGCAGTTCTTC | CASSLSGGSYNEQFF
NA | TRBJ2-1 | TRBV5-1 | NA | TGCGCCAGCAGCCACCGGACAGGACTACTCTCCTACAATGAGCAGTTCTTC | CASSHRTGLLSYNEQFF
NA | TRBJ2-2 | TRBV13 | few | TGTGCCAGCAGCTTAAAGGGGCCCACCGGGGAGCTGTTTTTT | CASSLKGPTGELFF
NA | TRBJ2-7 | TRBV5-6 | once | TGTGCCAGCAGCCCGGTCGACAGGTCCTACGAGCAGTACTTC | CASSPVDRSYEQYF
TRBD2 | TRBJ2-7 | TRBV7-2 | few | TGTGCCAGCAGCCCGAACCCAAGCGGGAGTTACGAGCAGTACTTC | CASSPNPSGSYEQYF
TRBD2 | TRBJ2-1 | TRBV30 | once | TGTGCCTGGAGTCTCATAGCGGGAGTTCATGAGCAGTTCTTC | CAWSLIAGVHEQFF
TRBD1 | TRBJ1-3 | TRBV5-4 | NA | TGTGCCAGCAGCTTGGTGGACAGGCCGAGCTCTGGAAACACCATATATTTT | CASSLVDRPSSGNTIYF
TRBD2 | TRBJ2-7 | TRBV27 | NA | TGTGCCAGCATGCGGGCGGGAGTTGGCTACGAGCAGTACTTC | CASMRAGVGYEQYF
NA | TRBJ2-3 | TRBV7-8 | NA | TGTGCCAGCAGCTTAGGGCAGACAGATACGCAGTATTTT | CASSLGQTDTQYF
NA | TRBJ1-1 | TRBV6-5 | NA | TGTGCCAGCAGTTACTCGATTTCAGGCACTGAAGCTTTCTTT | CASSYSISGTEAFF
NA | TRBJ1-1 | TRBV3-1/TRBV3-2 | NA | TGTGCCAGCAGCCGGCGGGGAAGCGGTGCTGAAGCTTTCTTT | CASSRRGSGAEAFF
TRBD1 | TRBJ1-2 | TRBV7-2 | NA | TGTGCCAGCAGCTTAGCCCCCTGGGGGACAGGGGACGGTGGCTACACCTTC | CASSLAPWGTGDGGYTF
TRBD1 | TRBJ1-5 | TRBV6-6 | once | TGTGCCAGCAGTGTCCGGGACAGTAGCAATCAGCCCCAGCATTTT | CASSVRDSSNQPQHF
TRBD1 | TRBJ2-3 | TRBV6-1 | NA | TGTGCCAGCAGTGTATCCGGGACAGGGGGCAGAGATACGCAGTATTTT | CASSVSGTGGRDTQYF
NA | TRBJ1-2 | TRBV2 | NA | TGTGCCAGCAGTGCCATGCCCCCGGGACTTTCCACTGCAACTAACTATGGCTACACCTTC | CASSAMPPGLSTATNYGYTF
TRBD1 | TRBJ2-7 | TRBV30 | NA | TGTGCCTGGAAGGCAGGGGGCTACGAGCAGTACTTC | CAWKAGGYEQYF
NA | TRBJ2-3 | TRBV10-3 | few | TGTGCCATCAGTGGGGGGCACCCTAGCACAGATACGCAGTATTTT | CAISGGHPSTDTQYF
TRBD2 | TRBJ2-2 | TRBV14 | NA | TGTGCCAGCAGCCAAGTACCGGGACTAGCGGGAGCCGGGGAGCTGTTTTTT | CASSQVPGLAGAGELFF
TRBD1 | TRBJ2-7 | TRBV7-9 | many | TGTGCCAGCACCTCTCCGGGACAGATCTACGAGCAGTACTTC | CASTSPGQIYEQYF
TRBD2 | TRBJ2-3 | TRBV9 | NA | TGTGCCAGCAGCGTAGGGACTAGCGGTCCAGATACGCAGTATTTT | CASSVGTSGPDTQYF
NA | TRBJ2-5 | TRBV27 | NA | TGTGCCAGCAGTTTGGGCAGGGGATCCCAAGAGACCCAGTACTTC | CASSLGRGSQETQYF
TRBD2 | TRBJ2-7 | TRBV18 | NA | TGTGCCAGCTCACCATCCATAGAGCGGGAAACCTACGAGCAGTACTTC | CASSPSIERETYEQYF